This T cell receptor beta chain is drawn from a study of blood T cell repertoires in COVID-19. Study summary: The United States, Italy and Spain supplied acute and convalescent COVID-19 samples. The analysed material was cDNA or gDNA that came from T cells, B-cell-depleted T cells, or PBMCs.

In the authors' workflow: Counts of nucleated cells, estimated from reference gene primer amplification, were obtained. Some clones are missing from TCRdb's copy, which holds only in-frame ones; the method was immunoSEQ multiplex PCR. V, J and clone size reflect that table, while D and trimming were determined from the DNA. The sample gives about 110,000 clones, under 80% of which show up once; roughly a fifth is in the top ten. The CDR3 length is 16 residues. The germline gives CDR1 SGHTA, CDR2 FQGNSA. J lost 1 base, V lost 3 bases, and 4 bases had no gene match. The rearrangement links TRBV7-2 to TRBJ2-3, with TRBD2 matching over 10 bases. Sequenced material: peripheral blood. This receptor was identified in a woman aged 70 to 79 with acute or convalescent COVID-19. The CDR3 sequence: CASSFQAGGGTDTQYF. CDR3 DNA sequence: TGTGCCAGCAGCTTCCAAGCGGGGGGGGGCACAGATACGCAGTATTTT.